This T cell receptor (beta chain) was profiled in a study of cytomegalovirus exposure and HLA in healthy donors. The germline V gene has CDR1 SGHTA and CDR2 FQGTGA. There are 15 residues in the CDR3. The V and J ends lost 6 bases and 6 bases, in that order; junction bases with no gene match: 10. The PCR made use of 60 Vbeta and 13 Jbeta primers. Sequenced by immunoSEQ multiplex PCR; TCRdb stores in-frame clones only, minus some. In the table there are about 200,000 clones, almost 80% of which are singletons. The sample comprised PBMCs. This TCR derives from a male donor in good health and CMV-seronegative. The chain recombines TRBV7-3 with TRBJ2-1, with 8 bases matching TRBD1. CDR3 in DNA: TGTGCCAGCAGTCCACAAAGGACAGGGACCAATGAGCAGTTCTTC. Its translation: CASSPQRTGTNEQFF.